This T cell receptor (beta chain) was captured by sequencing in a study of regulatory T cells in long-lasting Graves disease. Documented time point: newly diagnosed GD, antithyroid drugs for less than 3 months. The authors made the TCR library using RNA they extracted from PBMCs. Germline-derived CDR1 and CDR2 are MNHEY and SVGAGI. Trimming removed 0 bases at V and 10 bases at J, with 13 bases between. This CDR3 comprises 15 residues. This clonotype was detected ten times or more. Both iRepertoire HTBI primers and Arm-PCR of CDR3 regions were used to build the TCR beta libraries. TCRdb re-called the multiplex PCR reads through MiXCR, storing one row per CDR3 protein. The table has about 330,000 distinct CDR3 sequences, roughly 16% seen once. This same sample was also part of a study on T cells in Graves' hyperthyroidism and ophthalmopathy.

This material consisted of peripheral blood mononuclear cells (PBMCs), taken at new diagnosis, from a patient treated with antithyroid drugs. The chain has TRBV6-5 and TRBJ1-6; TRBD1 is a possible D gene (5 bases). The receptor was derived from a woman in her late teens or twenties with Graves disease. CDR3 bases: TGTGCCAGCAGTTACTCGGGACGGAGCGACTCACCCCTCCACTTT. It is translated as CASSYSGRSDSPLHF.